One and the same sample provided the 23 T cell receptor beta chains below, sequenced in a study of cytomegalovirus exposure and HLA in healthy donors. The PCR had 60 Vbeta and 13 Jbeta primers. Assay: immunoSEQ multiplex PCR; the TCRdb copy retains only in-frame clones and omits some. The table includes about 140,000 clones, roughly 80% detected once. The sequencing sample was made of PBMCs. The receptors here all came from a man between 18 and 29 years old in good health and CMV-seronegative.

With respect to this clone: Relative to the germline gene, one junction end is altered; a read error may explain this. V gene TRBV7-9 combines with J gene TRBJ1-1; possible D gene TRBD1, 5 bases. This CDR3 has 14 amino acids. Germline lookup yields CDR1 SEHNR and CDR2 FQNEAQ (reference sequence). CDR3 coding DNA: TGTTCCAGCATCGGGACTCCCCCGGGCACTGAAGCTTTCTTT. Its translation: CSSIGTPPGTEAFF.

The rearrangement uses TRBV19 and TRBJ2-3, with 7 bases fitting TRBD2. This CDR3 comprises 15 residues. The V gene's germline CDR1 is LNHDA and CDR2 SQIVND (reference sequence). The V gene end was trimmed by 8 bases and the J gene end by 0 bases; junction bases not matched to a gene: 8. The chain's CDR3 is CASQWAGASTDTQYF. The CDR3 region has the DNA TGTGCCAGTCAGTGGGCGGGAGCTAGCACAGATACGCAGTATTTT.

As to this clone: The same CDR3 can be traced to other DNA sequences in this sample. This chain joins TRBV4-2 and TRBJ1-1; D is possibly TRBD1 (6 bases). Trimming took 1 base from V and 0 from J, leaving 9 bases between them. This CDR3 is built from 15 residues. Per germline, CDR1 LGHNA and CDR2 YNFKEQ. CDR3 in DNA: TGTGCCAGCAGCCAAGGGCAGGGGATGAACACTGAAGCTTTCTTT. Encoded protein: CASSQGQGMNTEAFF.

Here the CDR3 DNA reads TGTGCCAGCAGCTCCCACGGAGGGGGCGCGGGTACTGAAGCTTTCTTT. The encoded protein is CASSSHGGGAGTEAFF. The chain recombines TRBV9 with TRBJ1-1; 7 bases map to TRBD1. The CDR3 is 16 residues long. With 4 bases clipped from V and 5 bases from J, the junction kept 14 bases outside the gene matches. Per germline, CDR1 SGDLS and CDR2 YYNGEE.

This sequence joins TRBV5-4 and TRBJ1-2, with D perhaps TRBD1 (5 bases). V dropped 0 bases and J dropped 4 bases, with 13 bases sitting between them. This CDR3 spans 15 amino acids. From germline, CDR1 is SGHNT and CDR2 YYREEE (reference sequence). CDR3 bases: TGTGCCAGCAGCTTGGATTCGGCAGGGCGCTATGGCTACACCTTC. Translation: CASSLDSAGRYGYTF.

The chain couples TRBV5-4 to TRBJ1-1; D unclear. V dropped 4 bases and J dropped 10 bases, with 17 bases sitting between them. Germline loops: CDR1 SGHNT, CDR2 YYREEE (reference sequence). The CDR3 has 13 residues. CDR3 sequence (DNA): TGTGCCAGCAGCGTGTACAGACAAATCGGAGCTTTCTTT. It yields the protein CASSVYRQIGAFF.

The V gene is TRBV9, the J gene TRBJ1-1; 11 bases map to TRBD1. This CDR3 spans 18 amino acids. Germline V gives CDR1 SGDLS, CDR2 YYNGEE. The junction had 9 bases not matched to a gene; V was cut back by 1 base and J by 1 base. CDR3 sequence reads: CASSVSRTGGSRNTEAFF. DNA for the CDR3: TGTGCCAGCAGCGTAAGTCGGACAGGGGGCAGCCGGAACACTGAAGCTTTCTTT.

The chain uses TRBV9 and TRBJ2-7; 9 bases fit TRBD2. CDR1 is SGDLS and CDR2 is YYNGEE in the germline V gene. V lost 3 bases and J lost 6; bases outside the gene matches: 19. CDR3 size: 18 residues. The CDR3: CASSAREGGGASGSEQYF. The CDR3 DNA is TGTGCCAGCAGCGCCCGCGAGGGCGGGGGGGCTAGCGGCTCCGAGCAGTACTTC.

The chain uses TRBV19 and TRBJ1-2; D may be TRBD1 (5 bases). Germline V gives CDR1 LNHDA, CDR2 SQIVND (reference sequence). V lost 5 bases and J 4 bases, leaving 14 bases between the germline ends. This CDR3 has 14 amino acids. CDR3 amino acids: CASSPGRVLYGYTF. CDR3 nucleotide sequence: TGTGCCAGTAGTCCGGGCAGGGTCCTCTATGGCTACACCTTC.

The chain is built from TRBV9 and TRBJ1-2; possible D gene TRBD1, 5 bases. Germline V gene data show CDR1 as SGDLS and CDR2 as YYNGEE. This CDR3 spans 15 amino acids. Trimming left V 2 bases short and J 3 bases short, with 14 bases between. CDR3 sequence: CASSVSGRVDYGYTF. CDR3 bases: TGTGCCAGCAGCGTCTCTGGCAGGGTTGACTATGGCTACACCTTC.

This rearrangement joins TRBV5-1 to TRBJ2-2; 8 nucleotides align to TRBD1. The CDR3 has 17 amino acids. The V and J ends lost 0 bases and 1 base, in that order; junction bases with no gene match: 5. CDR1 and CDR2 (germline): SGHRS, YFSETQ. CDR3 region: CASSLAPTGVNTGELFF. DNA for the CDR3: TGCGCCAGCAGCTTGGCCCCGACAGGGGTGAACACCGGGGAGCTGTTTTTT.

The chain joins TRBV6-5 to TRBJ1-5; 9 positions agree with TRBD1. Germline V lookup: CDR1 MNHEY, CDR2 SVGAGI. The CDR3 is 13 amino acids. The J segment lost 5 bases and the V segment lost 10 bases, leaving 6 bases of the junction unmatched. CDR3 in DNA: TGTGCCACCCAGAGGGACAGGGATCAGCCCCAGCATTTT. Residues: CATQRDRDQPQHF.

The chain joins TRBV9 to TRBJ2-3; 8 bases line up with TRBD2. Losses at the gene ends were 2 bases for V and 3 bases for J; bases not matched to a gene: 8. This CDR3 comprises 16 residues. Germline CDR1 is SGDLS and CDR2 is YYNGEE. CDR3 in DNA: TGTGCCAGCAGCGTTTACGGGGGGGCTGAGACAGATACGCAGTATTTT. Translation gives CASSVYGGAETDTQYF.

The rearrangement joins TRBV5-1 to TRBJ2-3, with a tentative D call TRBD1 (5 bases). CDR3 length equals 14 residues. Germline-derived CDR1 and CDR2 are SGHRS and YFSETQ. V lost 3 bases to trimming and J lost 1 base, with 9 bases between them. The CDR3 bases are TGCGCCAGCAGCTCCAGGGTCGGCACAGATACGCAGTATTTT. It translates to CASSSRVGTDTQYF.

The CDR3 sequence: CASSPDRPRGSEAFF. DNA for the CDR3: TGTGCCAGCAGCCCCGACAGACCCCGTGGCTCGGAGGCTTTCTTT. This chain links TRBV5-8 with TRBJ1-1; tentatively, D is TRBD1 (5 bases). The CDR3 extends over 15 amino acids. V was pared by 4 bases and J by 11 bases, with 24 bases between. Germline assignment: CDR1 SGHTS and CDR2 YDEGEE. Drawing the rest from reference TRBV5-8 and TRBJ1-1, the complete variable domain is EAGVTQSPTHLIKTRGQQATLRCSPISGHTSVYWYQQALGLGLQFLLWYDEGEERNRGNFPPRFSGRQFPNYSSELNVNALELEDSALYLCASSPDRPRGSEAFFGQGTRLTVV.

The rearrangement links TRBV29-1 to TRBJ2-1, with 8 nucleotides matching TRBD1. The junction had 10 bases not matched to a gene; V was cut back by 1 base and J by 5 bases. The CDR3 has 16 amino acids. Germline lookup yields CDR1 SQVTM and CDR2 ANQGSEA. The CDR3: CSVEGVRDRMDNEQFF. Written as DNA, the CDR3 is TGCAGCGTTGAAGGGGTTAGGGACAGGATGGACAATGAGCAGTTCTTC.

The chain joins TRBV15 to TRBJ2-5; 7 nucleotides agree with TRBD1. Germline V gene lookup returns CDR1 LNHNV and CDR2 YYDKDF (reference sequence). The CDR3 covers 16 residues. V lost 1 base and J lost 5; bases outside the gene matches: 10. CDR3 amino acids: CATSRALNRGGETQYF. As DNA, the CDR3 is TGTGCCACCAGCAGAGCGCTAAACAGGGGCGGGGAGACCCAGTACTTC.

This chain's CDR3 is CASSSQATNEKLFF. Written as DNA, the CDR3 is TGTGCCAGCAGCTCTCAGGCAACTAATGAAAAACTGTTTTTT. The chain uses TRBV7-8 and TRBJ1-4, with no clear D. Trimming removed 4 bases from V and 0 bases from J, with 6 bases in between. Germline lookup yields CDR1 SGHVS and CDR2 FQNEAQ. The CDR3 extends over 14 amino acids.

The chain has TRBV9 and TRBJ2-7, with 9 bases fitting TRBD1. Germline CDR1 SGDLS, CDR2 YYNGEE. The CDR3 covers 16 residues. With 0 bases clipped from V and 0 bases from J, the junction kept 4 bases outside the gene matches. This CDR3 is CASSVGDREGSYEQYF. The CDR3 bases are TGTGCCAGCAGCGTAGGGGACAGGGAGGGCTCCTACGAGCAGTACTTC.

For the CDR3, the DNA is TGTGCCAGCAGCCCCGGACAGAACTATGGCTACACCTTC. Translated, it gives CASSPGQNYGYTF. The rearrangement uses TRBV7-8 and TRBJ1-2; possibly TRBD1 for D (6 bases). Trimming left V 5 bases short and J 2 bases short, with 9 bases between. From germline, CDR1 is SGHVS and CDR2 FQNEAQ. There are 13 residues in the CDR3.

The V call is TRBV19, the J call TRBJ1-5; unclear D gene. This CDR3 contains 13 residues. The V end was cut by 3 bases, the J end by 7 bases, with 10 bases between. The germline V gene has CDR1 LNHDA and CDR2 SQIVND (reference sequence). CDR3 amino acids: CASSIREGQPQHF. As DNA, the CDR3 is TGTGCCAGTAGTATCCGGGAAGGCCAGCCCCAGCATTTT.

The genes are TRBV7-2 and TRBJ1-6; D not certain. This CDR3 comprises 13 residues. The germline CDR1 and CDR2 sequences are SGHTA and FQGNSA. The germline V and J ends were trimmed by 0 bases and 8 bases, with 5 bases remaining between them. CDR3 region: CASSLAADSPLHF. CDR3 nucleotide sequence: TGTGCCAGCAGCTTAGCGGCAGATTCACCCCTCCACTTT.

This clone has a single count. CDR3 coding DNA: TGTGCCAGCAGCCCCCAACAGGGAAGTTTGAACACTGAAGCTTTCTTT. As protein: CASSPQQGSLNTEAFF. V is TRBV7-2 and J is TRBJ1-1; D might be TRBD1 (6 bases). V lost 5 bases and J 0 bases, leaving 16 bases between the germline ends. Germline V gene sequence: CDR1 SGHTA, CDR2 FQGNSA. The CDR3 is 16 residues long.